This TCR beta chain was sequenced during a study of tumor-infiltrating lymphocytes in primary liver carcinoma. Study summary: Tumors measured about 4 to 11 cm and were stage T1-T3 N0M0.

The CDR3 totals 11 residues, both ends included. Per the germline V gene, CDR1 is MNHNS and CDR2 is SASEGT. For this clonotype: The CDR3 end shows no conserved phenylalanine or tryptophan, and so a read error is likely. The DNA is omitted, as the CDR3 cannot be located on it reliably, and the CDR3 follows TCRdb's listing.

Total RNA (around 500 ng) served as template for TCR beta cDNA synthesis primed by a constant-region primer. A slightly modified ARM-PCR protocol with three nested multiplex PCR rounds produced these TCR beta libraries. With TRBV1-TRBV30 forward primers and a C-beta reverse primer, the first two PCR rounds were run for about 10 cycles each. MiXCR, applied by TCRdb to the multiplex PCR reads, yields one record per CDR3 protein. The sample holds approximately 73,000 distinct CDR3 sequences; about 70% are singletons and the top ten take 25% to 35%. Co-extracting RNA and DNA was done with roughly 17-34 mg of unsorted bulk tissue as input. The study enrolled treatment-naive patients with chronic HBV infection.

The chain is built from TRBV6-1 and TRBJ1-5. The specimen was liver tumor tissue from sampling region 4. Specified subset: tumor region T4, right-lateral pole. This sequence originates from a man aged 35 to 55 with primary liver carcinoma and hepatitis B virus infection. The CDR3 sequence: CASSSELPKHS.